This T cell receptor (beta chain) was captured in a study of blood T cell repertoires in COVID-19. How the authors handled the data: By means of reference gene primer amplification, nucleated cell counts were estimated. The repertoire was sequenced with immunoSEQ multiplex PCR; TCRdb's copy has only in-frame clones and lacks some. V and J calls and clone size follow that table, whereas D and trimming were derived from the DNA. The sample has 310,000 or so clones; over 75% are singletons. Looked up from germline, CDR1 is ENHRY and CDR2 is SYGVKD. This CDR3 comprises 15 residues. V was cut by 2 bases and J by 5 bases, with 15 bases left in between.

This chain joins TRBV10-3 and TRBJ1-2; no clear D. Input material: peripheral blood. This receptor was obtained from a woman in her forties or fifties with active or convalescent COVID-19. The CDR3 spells CAISEQGGRGYGYTF. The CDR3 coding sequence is TGTGCCATCAGTGAGCAAGGAGGGAGAGGTTATGGCTACACCTTC.